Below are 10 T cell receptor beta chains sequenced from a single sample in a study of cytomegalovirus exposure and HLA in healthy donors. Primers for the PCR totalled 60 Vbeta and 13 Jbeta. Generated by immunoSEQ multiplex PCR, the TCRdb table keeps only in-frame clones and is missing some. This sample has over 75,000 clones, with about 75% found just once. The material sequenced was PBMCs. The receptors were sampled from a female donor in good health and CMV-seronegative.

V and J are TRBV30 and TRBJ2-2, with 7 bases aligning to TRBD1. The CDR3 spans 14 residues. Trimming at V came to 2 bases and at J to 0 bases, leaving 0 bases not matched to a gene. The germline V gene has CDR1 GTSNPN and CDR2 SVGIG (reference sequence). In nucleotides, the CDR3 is TGTGCCTGGAGTACAGGGGCGAACACCGGGGAGCTGTTTTTT. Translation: CAWSTGANTGELFF.

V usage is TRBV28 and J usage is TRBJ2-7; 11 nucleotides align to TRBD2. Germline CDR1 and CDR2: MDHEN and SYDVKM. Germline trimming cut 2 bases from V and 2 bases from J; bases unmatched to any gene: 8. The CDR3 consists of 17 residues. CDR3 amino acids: CASSLRLAGRPPYEQYF. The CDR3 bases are TGTGCCAGCAGTTTAAGACTAGCGGGGAGACCCCCCTACGAGCAGTACTTC.

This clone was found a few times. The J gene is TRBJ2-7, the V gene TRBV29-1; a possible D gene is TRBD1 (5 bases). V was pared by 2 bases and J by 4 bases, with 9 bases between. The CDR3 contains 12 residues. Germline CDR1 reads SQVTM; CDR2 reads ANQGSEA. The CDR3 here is CSVEIGAYEQYF. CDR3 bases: TGCAGCGTTGAAATTGGGGCATACGAGCAGTACTTC.

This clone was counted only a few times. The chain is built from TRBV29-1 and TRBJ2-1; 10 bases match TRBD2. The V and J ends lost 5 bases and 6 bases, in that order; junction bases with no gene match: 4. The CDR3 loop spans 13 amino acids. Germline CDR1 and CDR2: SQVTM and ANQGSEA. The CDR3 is CSVSGRASNEQFF. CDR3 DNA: TGCAGCGTTAGCGGGAGGGCCAGCAATGAGCAGTTCTTC.

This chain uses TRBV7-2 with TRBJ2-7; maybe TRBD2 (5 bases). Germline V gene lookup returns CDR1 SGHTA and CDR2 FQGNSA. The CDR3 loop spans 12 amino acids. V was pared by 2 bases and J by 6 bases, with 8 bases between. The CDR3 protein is CASSLRTGEQYF. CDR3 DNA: TGTGCCAGCAGCTTAAGGACTGGCGAGCAGTACTTC.

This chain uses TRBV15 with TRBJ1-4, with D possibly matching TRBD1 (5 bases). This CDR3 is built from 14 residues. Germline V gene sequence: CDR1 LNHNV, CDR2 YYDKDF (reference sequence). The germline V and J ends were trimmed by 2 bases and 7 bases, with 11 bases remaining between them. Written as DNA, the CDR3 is TGTGCCACCAGCAGACAGGGCGGTGGTGAAAAACTGTTTTTT. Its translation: CATSRQGGGEKLFF.

CDR3 nucleotides: TGTGCCAGCAGCCAAGAAACGGGTCCGAACACTGAAGCTTTCTTT. Protein sequence: CASSQETGPNTEAFF. The V gene is TRBV4-2, the J gene TRBJ1-1; no firm D call. This CDR3 contains 15 residues. The germline V and J ends were trimmed by 0 bases and 1 base, with 9 bases remaining between them. CDR1 is LGHNA, CDR2 YNFKEQ, per germline.

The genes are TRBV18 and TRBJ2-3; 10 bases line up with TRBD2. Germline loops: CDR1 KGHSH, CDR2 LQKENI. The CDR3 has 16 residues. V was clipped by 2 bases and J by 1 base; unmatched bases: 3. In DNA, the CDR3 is TGTGCCAGCTCACCATCCGGGACTAGCGGCACAGATACGCAGTATTTT. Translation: CASSPSGTSGTDTQYF. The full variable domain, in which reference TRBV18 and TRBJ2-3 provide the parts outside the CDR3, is NAGVMQNPRHLVRRRGQEARLRCSPMKGHSHVYWYRQLPEEGLKFMVYLQKENIIDESGMPKERFSAEFPKEGPSILRIQQVVRGDSAAYFCASSPSGTSGTDTQYFGPGTRLTVL.

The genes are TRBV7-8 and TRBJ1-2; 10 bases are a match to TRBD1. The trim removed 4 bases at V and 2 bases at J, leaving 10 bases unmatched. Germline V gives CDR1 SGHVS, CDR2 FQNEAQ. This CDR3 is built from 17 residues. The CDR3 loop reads CASSSNPDRGQNYGYTF. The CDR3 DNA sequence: TGTGCCAGCAGCTCCAACCCTGACAGGGGGCAGAACTATGGCTACACCTTC.

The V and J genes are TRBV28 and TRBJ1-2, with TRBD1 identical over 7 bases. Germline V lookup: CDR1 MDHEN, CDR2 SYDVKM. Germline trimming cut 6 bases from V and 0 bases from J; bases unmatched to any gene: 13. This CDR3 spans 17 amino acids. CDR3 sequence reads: CASSRSDRVGTNYGYTF. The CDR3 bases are TGTGCCAGCAGCCGATCCGACAGGGTGGGGACTAACTATGGCTACACCTTC.